The text below deals with one TCR beta chain. Its antigen remains unknown. Every CD8+ T cell subset underwent triplicate sorting at around 300,000 cells apiece. The sample is drawn from a study of CXCR3-negative and CXCR3-positive naive CD8 T cells. This CDR3 has 15 amino acids. Germline values: CDR1 SEHNR, CDR2 FQNEAQ (reference sequence). UMI-labeled 5' RACE yielded the TRB cDNA libraries. With the 5' RACE reads reprocessed, TCRdb shows one record per CDR3 protein and no DNA. The sample table sets out over 100,000 distinct CDR3 sequences. Whole-study findings and limits: In cryopreserved cells, CXCR3 expression partially decreased, and fresh PBMCs were used in most assays. The naive subsets expressed comparable surface CD5, and the authors inferred TCR strength from TRB CDR3 properties.

Sequenced input: naive CXCR3- CD8+ T cells from blood. Subset denoted: CD45RO-CCR7+CD27+CD95- naive CD8+ T cells lacking CXCR3 (TNR3-). The chain combines TRBV7-9 with TRBJ2-1; TCRdb reports TRBD2, a call that lacks DNA to check it against. The sequence was collected from a human donor in good health. Some clones in this sample may be carry-over from other donors' samples. CDR3: CASSLSGPPRDEQFF.